Sequencing of this T cell receptor (beta chain) was carried out in a study of cytomegalovirus exposure and HLA in healthy donors. The V end was cut by 5 bases, the J end by 4 bases, with 8 bases between. Germline CDR1 is MDHEN and CDR2 is SYDVKM. The CDR3 is 12 residues long. Data came from immunoSEQ multiplex PCR; TCRdb stores just in-frame clones and leaves some out. The sample records about 180,000 clones, about 85% being singletons. V usage is TRBV28 and J usage is TRBJ1-1, with D unclear. Source material: PBMCs. The clonotype comes from a young man in good health and CMV-seropositive. In DNA form, the CDR3 reads TGTGCCAGCAGTACCCCACTCACTGAAGCTTTCTTT. Translating gives CASSTPLTEAFF.